These T cell receptor beta chains were read from a single sample in a study of blood T cell repertoires in COVID-19. Assay used: immunoSEQ multiplex PCR; TCRdb lists only in-frame clones, some missing. The table has about 160,000 clones, about 87% seen once. Material: peripheral blood. The receptors derive from a woman between 65 and 79 years old with COVID-19, enrolled during active disease. The CDR3 runs from the conserved cysteine through the conserved F or W. A D gene is named only where the DNA matches it firmly. Part of the rows lack a size; the others show once, few, many or a class for expanded clones.

TRBV6-5	-	-	TRBJ1-1	CASRQATEAFF	TGTGCCAGCAGACAGGCCACTGAAGCTTTCTTT
TRBV7-3	-	TRBD1	TRBJ2-5	CASSLTGTALQETQYF	TGTGCCAGCAGCTTAACGGGGACAGCCCTCCAAGAGACCCAGTACTTC
TRBV27	-	-	TRBJ1-6	CASSLLHSPLHF	TGTGCCAGCAGTTTACTCCATTCACCCCTCCACTTT
TRBV7-8	-	-	TRBJ1-2	CASSLAGVDNYGYTF	TGTGCCAGCAGCTTAGCAGGGGTGGATAACTATGGCTACACCTTC
TRBV28	-	-	TRBJ1-1	CASSPGTSLLAEAFF	TGTGCCAGCAGTCCGGGGACATCCTTATTAGCTGAAGCTTTCTTT
TRBV2	-	-	TRBJ1-5	CASRVTEPQHF	TGTGCCAGCAGAGTTACTGAGCCCCAGCATTTT
TRBV12-1	-	-	TRBJ1-3	CASTPEGGSGNTIYF	TGTGCCAGCACGCCAGAAGGCGGCTCTGGAAACACCATATATTTT
TRBV19	-	TRBD1	TRBJ2-7	CASGSGTGSYEQYF	TGTGCCAGTGGCTCCGGGACAGGGTCGTACGAGCAGTACTTC
TRBV3-1/TRBV3-2	-	-	TRBJ1-4	CASSLDGATNEKLFF	TGTGCCAGCAGCCTGGACGGGGCAACTAATGAAAAACTGTTTTTT
TRBV6-5	-	-	TRBJ1-1	CASSYRQNTEAFF	TGTGCCAGCAGCTACAGACAGAACACTGAAGCTTTCTTT
TRBV6-6	-	-	TRBJ1-6	CATGGNNSPLHF	TGTGCCACCGGAGGGAATAATTCACCCCTCCACTTT
TRBV6-5	once	-	TRBJ1-4	CASSSGQGLRKLFF	-
TRBV7-9	-	TRBD2	TRBJ2-3	CASSLGLSGGTDTQYF	TGTGCCAGCAGCTTAGGGCTTAGCGGGGGCACAGATACGCAGTATTTT
TRBV5-1	-	TRBD1	TRBJ1-1	CASSRGQGAANTEAFF	TGCGCCAGCAGCCGTGGCCAGGGGGCCGCTAACACTGAAGCTTTCTTT
TRBV28	-	TRBD2	TRBJ2-5	CASSSTRGGVKRTQYF	TGTGCCAGCAGTTCCACCCGCGGGGGGGTCAAGAGGACCCAGTACTTC
TRBV5-4	-	TRBD2	TRBJ2-1	CASSLGISGENEQFF	TGTGCCAGCAGCTTGGGTATTAGCGGGGAGAATGAGCAGTTCTTC
TRBV5-1	-	TRBD1	TRBJ1-2	CASSWDREAYGYTF	TGCGCCAGCAGCTGGGACAGGGAGGCCTATGGCTACACCTTC
TRBV7-2	-	TRBD2	TRBJ2-7	CASSRTSGGASYEQYF	TGTGCCAGCAGCCGGACTAGCGGGGGGGCCTCCTACGAGCAGTACTTC
TRBV27	-	-	TRBJ2-4	CASSFQGSVAKNIQYF	TGTGCCAGCAGTTTCCAGGGGTCCGTAGCCAAAAACATTCAGTACTTC
TRBV5-4	-	-	TRBJ1-6	CASSLDTGKSPLHF	TGTGCCAGCAGCTTGGACACAGGGAAATCACCCCTCCACTTT
TRBV3-1/TRBV3-2	-	-	TRBJ1-3	CASSAVRPGAGNTIYF	TGTGCCAGCAGCGCGGTCAGACCGGGAGCTGGAAACACCATATATTTT
TRBV5-4	-	-	TRBJ1-3	CASSLDRAAGNTIYF	TGTGCCAGCAGCTTGGACAGGGCGGCTGGAAACACCATATATTTT
TRBV6-5	-	-	TRBJ1-2	CASSYAGVDYGYTF	TGTGCCAGCAGCTACGCAGGGGTGGACTATGGCTACACCTTC
TRBV10-1	-	TRBD1	TRBJ1-6	CASNGQVNSPLHF	TGCGCCAGCAACGGACAGGTCAATTCACCCCTCCACTTT
TRBV2	-	-	TRBJ1-1	CASSALMYNTEAFF	TGTGCCAGCAGTGCACTTATGTATAACACTGAAGCTTTCTTT
TRBV10-3	-	TRBD1	TRBJ1-5	CAISRRGENQPQHF	TGTGCCATCTCCCGCAGGGGGGAAAATCAGCCCCAGCATTTT
TRBV7-8	-	-	TRBJ2-3	CASSPHTDTQYF	TGTGCCAGCAGCCCCCACACAGATACGCAGTATTTT
TRBV5-6	-	-	TRBJ2-3	CASSLVTASTDTQYF	TGTGCCAGCAGCTTGGTGACAGCTAGCACAGATACGCAGTATTTT
TRBV2	-	-	TRBJ1-2	CASSEGRGGGYTF	TGTGCCAGCAGTGAAGGGAGGGGAGGCGGCTACACCTTC
TRBV5-5	-	TRBD1	TRBJ2-1	CASRRQGLGYNEQFF	TGTGCCAGCAGGAGACAGGGGCTGGGGTACAATGAGCAGTTCTTC